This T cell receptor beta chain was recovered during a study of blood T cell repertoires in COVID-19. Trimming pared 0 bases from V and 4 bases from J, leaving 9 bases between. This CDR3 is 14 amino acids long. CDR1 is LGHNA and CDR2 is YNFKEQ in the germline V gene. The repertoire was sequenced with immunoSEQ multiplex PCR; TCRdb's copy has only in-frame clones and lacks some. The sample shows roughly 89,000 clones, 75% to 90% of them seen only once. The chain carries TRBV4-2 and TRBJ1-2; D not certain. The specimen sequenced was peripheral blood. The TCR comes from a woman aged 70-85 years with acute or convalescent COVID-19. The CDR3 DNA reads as TGTGCCAGCAGCCAAGATCCGGGAATCTATGGCTACACCTTC. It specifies CASSQDPGIYGYTF.